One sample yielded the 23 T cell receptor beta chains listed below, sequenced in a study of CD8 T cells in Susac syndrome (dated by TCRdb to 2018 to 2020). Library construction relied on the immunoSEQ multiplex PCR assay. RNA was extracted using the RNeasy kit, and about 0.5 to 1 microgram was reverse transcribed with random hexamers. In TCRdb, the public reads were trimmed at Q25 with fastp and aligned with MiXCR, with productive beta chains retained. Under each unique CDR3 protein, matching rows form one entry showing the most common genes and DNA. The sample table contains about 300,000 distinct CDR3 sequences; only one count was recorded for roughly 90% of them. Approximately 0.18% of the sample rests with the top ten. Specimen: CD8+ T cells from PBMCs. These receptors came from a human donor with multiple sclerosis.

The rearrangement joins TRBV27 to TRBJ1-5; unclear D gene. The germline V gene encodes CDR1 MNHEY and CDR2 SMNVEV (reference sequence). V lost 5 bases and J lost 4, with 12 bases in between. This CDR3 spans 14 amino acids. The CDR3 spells CASSPVGGNQPQHF. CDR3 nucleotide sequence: TGTGCCAGCAGTCCTGTCGGAGGAAATCAGCCCCAGCATTTT.

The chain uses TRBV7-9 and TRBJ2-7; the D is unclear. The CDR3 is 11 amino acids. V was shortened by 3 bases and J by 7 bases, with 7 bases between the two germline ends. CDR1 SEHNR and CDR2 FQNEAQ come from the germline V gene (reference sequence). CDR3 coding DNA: TGTGCCAGCAGCTTGATAGGTGAGCAGTACTTC. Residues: CASSLIGEQYF.

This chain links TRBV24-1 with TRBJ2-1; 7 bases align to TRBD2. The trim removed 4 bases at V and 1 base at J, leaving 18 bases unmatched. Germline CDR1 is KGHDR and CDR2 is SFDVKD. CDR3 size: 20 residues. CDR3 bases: TGTGCCACCAGTGACTCCCCGCGGCCCGGGACTACCGCGTCCTACAATGAGCAGTTCTTC. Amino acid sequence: CATSDSPRPGTTASYNEQFF.

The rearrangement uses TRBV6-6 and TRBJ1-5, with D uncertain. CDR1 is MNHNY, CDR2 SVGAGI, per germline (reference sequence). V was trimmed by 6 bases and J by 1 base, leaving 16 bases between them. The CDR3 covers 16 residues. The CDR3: CASRRLVSVSNQPQHF. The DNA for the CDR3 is TGTGCCAGCAGGAGACTTGTTTCGGTCAGCAATCAGCCCCAGCATTTT.

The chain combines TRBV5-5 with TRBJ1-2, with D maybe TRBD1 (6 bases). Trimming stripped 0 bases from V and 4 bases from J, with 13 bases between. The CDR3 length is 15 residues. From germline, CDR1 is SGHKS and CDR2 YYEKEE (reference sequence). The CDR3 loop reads CASSLDTWGAYGYTF. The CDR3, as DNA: TGTGCCAGCAGCTTGGACACTTGGGGGGCCTATGGCTACACCTTC.

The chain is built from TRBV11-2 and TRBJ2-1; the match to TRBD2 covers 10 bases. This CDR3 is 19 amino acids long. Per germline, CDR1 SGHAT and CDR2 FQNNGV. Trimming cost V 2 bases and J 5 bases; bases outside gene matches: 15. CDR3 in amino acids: CASSLSWGRGTSVNNEQFF. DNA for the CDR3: TGTGCCAGCAGCTTATCATGGGGCAGGGGGACTAGCGTAAACAATGAGCAGTTCTTC.

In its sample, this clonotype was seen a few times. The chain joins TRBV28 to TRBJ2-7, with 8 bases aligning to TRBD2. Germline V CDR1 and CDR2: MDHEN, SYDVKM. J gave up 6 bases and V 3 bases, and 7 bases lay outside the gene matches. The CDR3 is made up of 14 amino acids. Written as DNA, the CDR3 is TGTGCCAGCAGTTTCCGGGGGGGCAAAGTCGAGCAGTACTTC. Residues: CASSFRGGKVEQYF.

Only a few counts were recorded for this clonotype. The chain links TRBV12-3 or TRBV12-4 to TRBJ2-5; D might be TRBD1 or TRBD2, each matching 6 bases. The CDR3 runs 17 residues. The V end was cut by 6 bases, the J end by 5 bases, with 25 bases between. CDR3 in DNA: TGTGCCAGCAGATCCGGGACCGGGGGCCGGGCGGGGGAGACCCAGTACTTC. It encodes CASRSGTGGRAGETQYF.

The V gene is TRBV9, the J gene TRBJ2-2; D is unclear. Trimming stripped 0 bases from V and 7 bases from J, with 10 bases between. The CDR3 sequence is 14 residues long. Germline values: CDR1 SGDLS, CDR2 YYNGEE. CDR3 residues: CASSVGFSSGELFF. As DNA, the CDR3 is TGTGCCAGCAGCGTAGGTTTTAGCAGCGGGGAGCTGTTTTTT.

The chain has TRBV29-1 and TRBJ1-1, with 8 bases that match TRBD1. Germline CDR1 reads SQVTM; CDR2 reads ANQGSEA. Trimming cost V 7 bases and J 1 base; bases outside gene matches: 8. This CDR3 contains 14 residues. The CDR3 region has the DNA TGCAGCGACCTAGGGGACAGGAGGAACACTGAAGCTTTCTTT. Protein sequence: CSDLGDRRNTEAFF.

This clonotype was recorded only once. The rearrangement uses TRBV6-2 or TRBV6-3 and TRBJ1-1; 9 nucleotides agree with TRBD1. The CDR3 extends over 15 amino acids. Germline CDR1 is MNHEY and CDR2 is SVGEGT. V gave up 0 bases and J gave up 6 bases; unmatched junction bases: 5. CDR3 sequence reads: CASSYSTGGRPEAFF. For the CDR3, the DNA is TGTGCCAGCAGTTACTCGACAGGGGGGAGGCCTGAAGCTTTCTTT.

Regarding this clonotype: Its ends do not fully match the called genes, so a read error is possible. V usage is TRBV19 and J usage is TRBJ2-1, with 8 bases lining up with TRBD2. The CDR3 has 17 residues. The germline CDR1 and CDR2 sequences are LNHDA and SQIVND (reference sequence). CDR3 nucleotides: TGTGCCAGTAGTATGGGGACTAGAGGCCCATCCTCCAATGAGCAGTTCTTC. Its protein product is CASSMGTRGPSSNEQFF.

The CDR3 region has the DNA TGTGCCAGCAGCCCTACGGGACAGGGGGCCTACAATGAGCAGTTCTTC. It codes for CASSPTGQGAYNEQFF. The chain joins TRBV28 to TRBJ2-1; 11 bases agree with TRBD1. CDR1 is MDHEN, CDR2 SYDVKM, per germline. The ends lost 6 bases at V and 2 bases at J; junction bases unmatched: 6. The CDR3 sequence is 16 residues long. The full variable domain, in which reference TRBV28 and TRBJ2-1 provide the parts outside the CDR3, is DVKVTQSSRYLVKRTGEKVFLECVQDMDHENMFWYRQDPGLGLRLIYFSYDVKMKEKGDIPEGYSVSREKKERFSLILESASTNQTSMYLCASSPTGQGAYNEQFFGPGTRLTVL.

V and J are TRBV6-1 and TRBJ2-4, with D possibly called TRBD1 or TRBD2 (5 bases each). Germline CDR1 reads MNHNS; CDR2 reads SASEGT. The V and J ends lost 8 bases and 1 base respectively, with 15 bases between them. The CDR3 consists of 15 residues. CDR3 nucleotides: TGTGCCAGCGAGGGACCGCACGAGGCCAAAAACATTCAGTACTTC. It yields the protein CASEGPHEAKNIQYF.

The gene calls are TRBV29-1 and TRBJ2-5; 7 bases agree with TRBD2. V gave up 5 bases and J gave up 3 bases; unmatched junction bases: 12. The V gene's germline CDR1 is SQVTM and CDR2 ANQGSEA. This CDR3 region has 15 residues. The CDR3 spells CSVIQRGVAEETQYF. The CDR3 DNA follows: TGCAGCGTTATACAACGGGGGGTAGCGGAAGAGACCCAGTACTTC. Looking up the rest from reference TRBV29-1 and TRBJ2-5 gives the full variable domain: SAVISQKPSRDICQRGTSLTIQCQVDSQVTMMFWYRQQPGQSLTLIATANQGSEATYESGFVIDKFPISRPNLTFSTLTVSNMSPEDSSIYLCSVIQRGVAEETQYFGPGTRLLVL.

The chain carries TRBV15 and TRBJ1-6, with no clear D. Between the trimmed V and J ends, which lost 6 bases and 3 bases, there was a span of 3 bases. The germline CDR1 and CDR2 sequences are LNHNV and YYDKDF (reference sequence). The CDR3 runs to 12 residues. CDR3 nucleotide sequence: TGTGCCACCAGGATCTATAATTCACCCCTCCACTTT. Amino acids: CATRIYNSPLHF. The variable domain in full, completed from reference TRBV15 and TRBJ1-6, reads DAMVIQNPRYQVTQFGKPVTLSCSQTLNHNVMYWYQQKSSQAPKLLFHYYDKDFNNEADTPDNFQSRRPNTSFCFLDIRSPGLGDTAMYLCATRIYNSPLHFGNGTRLTVT.

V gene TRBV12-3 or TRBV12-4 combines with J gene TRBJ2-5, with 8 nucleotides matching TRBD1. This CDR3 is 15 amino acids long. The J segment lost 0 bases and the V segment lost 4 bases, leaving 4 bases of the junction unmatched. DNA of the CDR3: TGTGCCAGCAGTTGGGGACAGGCATACCAAGAGACCCAGTACTTC. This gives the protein CASSWGQAYQETQYF.

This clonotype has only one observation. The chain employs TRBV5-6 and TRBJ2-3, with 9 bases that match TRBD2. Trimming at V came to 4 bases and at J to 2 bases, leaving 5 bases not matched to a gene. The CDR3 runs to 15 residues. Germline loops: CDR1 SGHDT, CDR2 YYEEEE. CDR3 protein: CASSDASGDTDTQYF. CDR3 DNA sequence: TGTGCCAGCAGCGATGCTAGCGGGGACACAGATACGCAGTATTTT. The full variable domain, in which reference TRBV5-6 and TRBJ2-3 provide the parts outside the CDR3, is DAGVTQSPTHLIKTRGQQVTLRCSPKSGHDTVSWYQQALGQGPQFIFQYYEEEERQRGNFPDRFSGHQFPNYSSELNVNALLLGDSALYLCASSDASGDTDTQYFGPGTRLTVL.

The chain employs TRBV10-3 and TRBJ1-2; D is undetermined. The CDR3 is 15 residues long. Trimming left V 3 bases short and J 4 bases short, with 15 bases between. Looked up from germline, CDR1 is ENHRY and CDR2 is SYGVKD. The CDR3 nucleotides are TGTGCCATCAGTGAAGAGGGAGCGGAGCCCTATGGCTACACCTTC. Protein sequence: CAISEEGAEPYGYTF.

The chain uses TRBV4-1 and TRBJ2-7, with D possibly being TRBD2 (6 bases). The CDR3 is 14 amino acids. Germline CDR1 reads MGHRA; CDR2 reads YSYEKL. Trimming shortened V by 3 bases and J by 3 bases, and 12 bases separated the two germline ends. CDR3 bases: TGCGCCAGCAGCCAGGGACTTGGGCACTACGAGCAGTACTTC. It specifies CASSQGLGHYEQYF.

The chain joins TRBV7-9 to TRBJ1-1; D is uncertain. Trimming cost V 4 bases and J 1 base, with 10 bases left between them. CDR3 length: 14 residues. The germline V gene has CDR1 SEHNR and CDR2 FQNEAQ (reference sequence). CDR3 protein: CASSSPYKNTEAFF. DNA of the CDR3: TGTGCCAGCAGCTCTCCTTACAAGAACACTGAAGCTTTCTTT.

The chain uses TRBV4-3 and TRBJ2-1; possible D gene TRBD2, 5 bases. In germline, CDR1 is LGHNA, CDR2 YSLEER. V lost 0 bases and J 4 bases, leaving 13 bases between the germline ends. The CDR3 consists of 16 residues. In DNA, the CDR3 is TGCGCCAGCAGCCAAGACGGACTGGGGATGTACAATGAGCAGTTCTTC. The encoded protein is CASSQDGLGMYNEQFF.

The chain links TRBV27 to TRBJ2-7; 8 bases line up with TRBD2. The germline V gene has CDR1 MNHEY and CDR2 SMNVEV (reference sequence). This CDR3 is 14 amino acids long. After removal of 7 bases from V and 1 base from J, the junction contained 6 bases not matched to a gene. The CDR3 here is CASTPGRGSYEQYF. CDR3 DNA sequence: TGTGCCAGCACCCCCGGGAGGGGGTCCTACGAGCAGTACTTC.